These 27 T cell receptor beta chains came from one sample sequenced in a study of T-cell memory formation after mild COVID-19. TCRdb reprocessed the 5' RACE reads with MiXCR, giving one entry per CDR3 protein. This table holds under 600,000 distinct CDR3 sequences, approximately 21% found once. The sample taken for sequencing was PBMCs or a T cell subset sorted from them (not recorded which). Receptors were obtained from an adult woman who had mild COVID-19 (a few samples of this study predate the infection). Cell type and time point are not known.

This chain connects TRBV20-1 to TRBJ1-1; TRBD1 matches 9 bases. Looked up from germline, CDR1 is DFQATT and CDR2 is SNEGSKA (reference sequence). Trimming took 5 bases from V and 5 from J; bases not matched to a gene: 9. This CDR3 is built from 14 residues. Here the CDR3 reads CSAPSQGARTEAFF. CDR3 DNA sequence: TGCAGTGCTCCATCACAGGGGGCGAGGACTGAAGCTTTCTTT.

This clonotype was counted a few times. The V gene is TRBV7-3, the J gene TRBJ2-1, with D unresolved. V was trimmed by 5 bases and J by 7 bases, leaving 15 bases between them. The length of the CDR3 is 14 residues. Germline-derived CDR1 and CDR2 are SGHTA and FQGTGA. Written as DNA, the CDR3 is TGTGCCAGCAGCCCGGGCCCCGAGTGGAATGAGCAGTTCTTC. It specifies CASSPGPEWNEQFF. Full variable domain (missing parts from reference TRBV7-3 and TRBJ2-1): GAGVSQTPSNKVTEKGKYVELRCDPISGHTALYWYRQSLGQGPEFLIYFQGTGAADDSGLPNDRFFAVRPEGSVSTLKIQRTERGDSAVYLCASSPGPEWNEQFFGPGTRLTVL.

This clonotype occurred a few times. The gene calls are TRBV7-2 and TRBJ2-5; 8 nucleotides align to TRBD1. Germline CDR1 and CDR2: SGHTA and FQGNSA. The CDR3 loop spans 15 amino acids. J lost 2 bases, V lost 4 bases, and 6 bases had no gene match. This CDR3 is CASSWGQVGQETQYF. CDR3 nucleotides: TGTGCCAGCAGCTGGGGACAGGTGGGACAAGAGACCCAGTACTTC. Drawing the rest from reference TRBV7-2 and TRBJ2-5, the complete variable domain is GAGVSQSPSNKVTEKGKDVELRCDPISGHTALYWYRQSLGQGLEFLIYFQGNSAPDKSGLPSDRFSAERTGGSVSTLTIQRTQQEDSAVYLCASSWGQVGQETQYFGPGTRLLVL.

The rearrangement joins TRBV6-5 to TRBJ2-2; 7 bases are shared with TRBD1. V lost 1 base to trimming and J lost 3 bases; unmatched junction nucleotides: 8. Germline CDR1 is MNHEY and CDR2 is SVGAGI. The CDR3 sequence is 17 residues long. CDR3 protein: CASSYWVGQVDTGELFF. The DNA of the CDR3 is TGTGCCAGCAGTTACTGGGTCGGACAGGTGGACACCGGGGAGCTGTTTTTT.

This clonotype has just a few counts. This rearrangement joins TRBV5-1 to TRBJ2-1; the D gene is possibly TRBD1 (6 bases). The V gene's germline CDR1 is SGHRS and CDR2 YFSETQ. Trimming left V 0 bases short and J 14 bases short, with 12 bases between. The CDR3 runs 12 residues. The CDR3 nucleotides are TGCGCCAGCAGCTTGGAACAGGACAGAAAGTTCTTC. This translates into CASSLEQDRKFF.

The chain employs TRBV4-3 and TRBJ2-3; a possible D gene is TRBD2 (6 bases). CDR1 and CDR2 (germline): LGHNA, YSLEER. Deletions cut 0 bases from V and 5 bases from J, with 12 bases between. This CDR3 contains 15 residues. The CDR3 sequence is CASSQEWRERDTQYF. CDR3 nucleotide sequence: TGCGCCAGCAGCCAAGAGTGGAGGGAAAGAGATACGCAGTATTTT.

In its sample, this clonotype was seen a few times. This chain connects TRBV6-5 to TRBJ1-6, with D unresolved. Germline V gene data show CDR1 as MNHEY and CDR2 as SVGAGI. This CDR3 contains 14 residues. V lost 5 bases to trimming and J lost 6 bases, with 11 bases between them. The CDR3 loop reads CASSDPSVNSPLHF. In DNA form, the CDR3 reads TGTGCCAGCAGTGACCCCAGCGTTAATTCACCCCTCCACTTT.

This clonotype was seen more than once but under ten times. J is TRBJ2-5 and V is TRBV18; possibly TRBD1 for D (6 bases). With 3 bases removed from V and 4 bases from J, the gap between germline ends came to 15 bases. Germline V gene lookup returns CDR1 KGHSH and CDR2 LQKENI. The CDR3 is 15 amino acids. The CDR3 DNA is TGTGCCAGCTCACCGGGACACCCCGGCGGAGAGACCCAGTACTTC. Encoded protein: CASSPGHPGGETQYF.

The CDR3 sequence: CASRRGQADKGRSTEAFF. The CDR3 nucleotides read TGTGCCAGCAGACGGGGCCAGGCGGATAAGGGGCGAAGCACTGAAGCTTTCTTT. This sequence joins TRBV12-3 or TRBV12-4 and TRBJ1-1; D may be TRBD1 (5 bases). CDR3 size: 18 residues. Trimming stripped 6 bases from V and 4 bases from J, with 27 bases between.

This clonotype was found a few times. This chain joins TRBV20-1 and TRBJ2-3, with 10 nucleotides matching TRBD2. Germline V gene data show CDR1 as DFQATT and CDR2 as SNEGSKA (reference sequence). V was clipped by 5 bases and J by 6 bases; unmatched bases: 8. The CDR3 runs 14 residues. This chain's CDR3 is CSAPQAGGRDTQYF. In DNA, the CDR3 is TGCAGTGCTCCCCAAGCGGGAGGGAGGGATACGCAGTATTTT.

This clonotype was picked up a small number of times. The chain links TRBV6-5 to TRBJ2-7; D could derive from TRBD1 or TRBD2 (5 bases each). The length of the CDR3 is 14 residues. From germline, CDR1 is MNHEY and CDR2 SVGAGI. V was clipped by 1 base and J by 4 bases, with 11 bases between them. This chain's CDR3 is CASSYLGENYEQYF. In DNA form, the CDR3 reads TGTGCCAGCAGTTACTTGGGGGAGAATTACGAGCAGTACTTC.

This clonotype was seen more than once but under ten times. CDR3 in amino acids: CASSPDGNNQPQHF. CDR3 DNA sequence: TGTGCCAGCAGTCCGGACGGCAACAATCAGCCCCAGCATTTT. The V gene is TRBV7-9, the J gene TRBJ1-5, with D unresolved. The V gene's germline CDR1 is SEHNR and CDR2 FQNEAQ (reference sequence). V dropped 6 bases and J dropped 3 bases, with 12 bases sitting between them. This CDR3 has 14 residues. Full variable domain (remainder filled in from reference TRBV7-9 and TRBJ1-5): DTGVSQNPRHKITKRGQNVTFRCDPISEHNRLYWYRQTLGQGPEFLTYFQNEAQLEKSRLLSDRFSAERPKGSFSTLEIQRTEQGDSAMYLCASSPDGNNQPQHFGDGTRLSIL.

J is TRBJ2-6 and V is TRBV27; 10 nucleotides match TRBD1. The V gene end was trimmed by 4 bases and the J gene end by 1 base; junction bases not matched to a gene: 7. In germline, CDR1 is MNHEY, CDR2 SMNVEV (reference sequence). The CDR3 is made up of 18 amino acids. CDR3 amino acids: CASSSSGTGDSGANVLTF. The CDR3, as DNA: TGTGCCAGCAGTTCTTCCGGGACAGGGGATTCTGGGGCCAACGTCCTGACTTTC.

This chain joins TRBV23-1 and TRBJ2-1; possibly TRBD1 for D (6 bases). TRBV23-1 is an ORF, with its function uncertain. This CDR3 comprises 15 residues. V shed 3 bases and J shed 7 bases, with 16 bases lying between them. The CDR3 DNA reads as TGCGCCAGCAGTCACCAAATCGACAGGCCGAATGAGCAGTTCTTC. Amino acid sequence: CASSHQIDRPNEQFF.

This chain links TRBV12-3 or TRBV12-4 with TRBJ2-4; TRBD1 or TRBD2 may be the D gene (5 bases each). This CDR3 has 14 residues. V was clipped by 6 bases and J by 7 bases, with 16 bases between them. DNA of the CDR3: TGTGCCAGCAGCCGACTGGCAGAGGGGAACATTCAGTACTTC. This codes for CASSRLAEGNIQYF.

This clonotype was found a few times. J is TRBJ1-2 and V is TRBV7-3, with TRBD1 identical over 7 bases. The CDR3 contains 17 residues. Germline values: CDR1 SGHTA, CDR2 FQGTGA. Trimming took 5 bases from V and 0 from J; bases not matched to a gene: 12. CDR3 sequence: CASSPRGGQLTNYGYTF. In nucleotides, the CDR3 is TGTGCCAGCAGCCCGAGGGGGGGACAGCTAACTAACTATGGCTACACCTTC.

The chain recombines TRBV30 with TRBJ1-2, with D maybe TRBD1 (5 bases). This CDR3 contains 13 residues. Germline-derived CDR1 and CDR2 are GTSNPN and SVGIG (reference sequence). The V end was cut by 7 bases, the J end by 4 bases, with 16 bases between. The CDR3 DNA reads TGTGCCTTAGGGGCGACCGCCCCCTATGGCTACACCTTC. This sequence encodes CALGATAPYGYTF.

A few counts support this clonotype. The chain uses TRBV6-6 and TRBJ1-1; possibly TRBD1 for D (5 bases). V was pared by 6 bases and J by 3 bases, with 17 bases between. CDR1 MNHNY and CDR2 SVGAGI come from the germline V gene (reference sequence). The CDR3 runs 15 residues. CDR3 sequence reads: CASRFPGGFYTEAFF. Here the CDR3 DNA reads TGTGCCAGCAGATTCCCCGGGGGGTTTTACACTGAAGCTTTCTTT.

Only a few counts were recorded for this clonotype. The chain couples TRBV24-1 to TRBJ2-2; D may be TRBD2 (5 bases). This CDR3 contains 15 residues. Per the germline V gene, CDR1 is KGHDR and CDR2 is SFDVKD. V gave up 9 bases and J gave up 0 bases, with 13 bases separating them. CDR3 region: CATASWTSNTGELFF. For the CDR3, the DNA is TGTGCCACCGCCTCCTGGACTTCGAACACCGGGGAGCTGTTTTTT.

This clonotype was seen a few times. This chain uses TRBV7-2 with TRBJ1-4; possibly TRBD1 for D (6 bases). CDR1 is SGHTA and CDR2 is FQGNSA in the germline V gene. The CDR3 spans 16 residues. V gave up 2 bases and J gave up 0 bases, with 10 bases separating them. CDR3 sequence: CASSLTGSATNEKLFF. The CDR3 DNA reads TGTGCCAGCAGCTTAACAGGGTCTGCAACTAATGAAAAACTGTTTTTT.

The rearrangement links TRBV18 to TRBJ2-3, with D tentatively TRBD1 (5 bases). The CDR3 is 15 amino acids. Trimming left V 4 bases short and J 2 bases short, with 13 bases between. CDR1 and CDR2 from the germline V gene are KGHSH and LQKENI. CDR3 DNA sequence: TGTGCCAGCTCACAGGGGATTAGGCTCACAGATACGCAGTATTTT. Protein sequence: CASSQGIRLTDTQYF.

This clonotype has just a few counts. This chain joins TRBV5-1 and TRBJ1-5; D perhaps matches TRBD1 (6 bases). Germline V gene lookup returns CDR1 SGHRS and CDR2 YFSETQ. V lost 0 bases, J lost 6 bases, and 13 bases lay in between. The CDR3 spans 15 residues. CDR3 sequence: CASSLAGTRSQPQHF. In DNA form, the CDR3 reads TGCGCCAGCAGCTTGGCCGGGACAAGAAGTCAGCCCCAGCATTTT.

Remarks on this clonotype: Sequence at one end of the junction differs from germline and may be a read error. CDR3: CSARALGTPYNEQLF. Written as DNA, the CDR3 is TGCAGTGCTAGGGCACTAGGAACCCCCTACAATGAGCAGTTATTC. This chain links TRBV20-1 with TRBJ2-1; weak D call: TRBD2 (5 bases). Per germline, CDR1 DFQATT and CDR2 SNEGSKA (reference sequence). The CDR3 is made up of 15 amino acids.

This chain links TRBV5-3 with TRBJ1-6, with unresolved D. TRBV5-3 is an ORF, and what it does is uncertain. This CDR3 contains 13 residues. Trimming stripped 3 bases from V and 2 bases from J, with 3 bases between. The CDR3 DNA reads TGTGCCAGAAGCTCGACCTATAATTCACCCCTCCACTTT. Translated, it gives CARSSTYNSPLHF.

This clonotype has more than one count but fewer than ten. The chain employs TRBV20-1 and TRBJ2-1; TRBD2 aligns across 10 bases. Per germline, CDR1 DFQATT and CDR2 SNEGSKA (reference sequence). V lost 7 bases, J lost 4 bases, and 13 bases stayed unmatched. The CDR3 is 16 residues long. CDR3 amino acids: CSGGEASGSPYNEQFF. The CDR3 DNA reads as TGCAGTGGAGGAGAAGCTAGCGGGAGTCCTTACAATGAGCAGTTCTTC.

A few counts support this clonotype. V gene TRBV12-3 or TRBV12-4 combines with J gene TRBJ1-1, with 7 positions matching TRBD1. The CDR3 is made up of 15 amino acids. V gave up 5 bases and J gave up 6 bases; unmatched junction bases: 12. Written as DNA, the CDR3 is TGTGCCAGCAGTCCCGGGACAGTCCCCCCTCCTGAAGCTTTCTTT. Translated: CASSPGTVPPPEAFF.

The chain has TRBV5-4 and TRBJ2-1; TRBD2 matches at 8 bases. J was trimmed by 0 bases and V by 0 bases; bases with no gene match: 5. The CDR3 has 17 residues. The V gene's germline CDR1 is SGHNT and CDR2 YYREEE (reference sequence). The CDR3 DNA sequence: TGTGCCAGCAGCTTGGGAAGCGGGGGAAGCTCCTACAATGAGCAGTTCTTC. Protein: CASSLGSGGSSYNEQFF.